This TCR beta chain is drawn from a study of blood T cells in healthy people across ages. With a J-beta primer mix and a sample-barcoded 5' primer, a second PCR ran about 6 to 11 cycles. TCRdb processed the 5' RACE reads anew with MiXCR; each CDR3 protein has one entry. The sample gives about 900,000 distinct CDR3 sequences, roughly 48% of which show up once; around an eighth is in the top ten. Trimming took 1 base from V and 9 from J, leaving 9 bases between them. This CDR3 has 12 amino acids. The V gene is TRBV12-3 or TRBV12-4, the J gene TRBJ1-2; no clear D gene. Sequences were obtained from blood. The receptor's source is a young man in good health. CDR3: CASSLDQVRYTF. The CDR3 region has the DNA TGTGCCAGCAGTTTAGACCAGGTGCGCTACACCTTC.